The T cell receptor (beta chain) described here comes from a study of T cell repertoires in ileal Crohn's disease. Overall study context: Surgery for a complication: stricturing in roughly 61%, penetrating in roughly 40%. About half of patients got postoperative therapy: under 12 thiopurines, around 20 anti-TNF.

TCRB immunosequencing input was about 0.55 micrograms of biopsy DNA per sample. Measured with immunoSEQ multiplex PCR; TCRdb has only the in-frame clones, and not every one. This table holds 5,400 or so clones, 80% to 85% found once. This clone was found once. The CDR3 sequence is 14 residues long. Trimming cost V 2 bases and J 3 bases; bases outside gene matches: 3. Germline CDR1 and CDR2: SGHAT and FQDESV (reference sequence). The chain has TRBV11-1 and TRBJ2-7; 8 bases are shared with TRBD2. The source of this sequence is an adult with Crohn's disease. Sequenced sample: ileal tissue. CDR3: CASSLQSGSYEQYF. In nucleotides, the CDR3 is TGTGCCAGCAGCTTACAAAGCGGGAGCTACGAGCAGTACTTC.